What follows is one T cell receptor beta chain and its context. The source of the sample is a study of blood T cell repertoires in COVID-19. Study details: PBMCs, B-cell-depleted T cells, or T cells were the source of the cDNA or gDNA that made up the material.

Germline assignment: CDR1 LNHDA and CDR2 SQIVND (reference sequence). The V and J ends lost 4 bases and 2 bases respectively, with 17 bases between them. This CDR3 is built from 16 residues. Some clones are missing from TCRdb's copy, which holds only in-frame ones; the method was immunoSEQ multiplex PCR. The sample records about 42,000 clones, roughly 81% being singletons. The receptor comes from a woman aged 70-85 years with acute or convalescent COVID-19. Specimen: peripheral blood. V usage is TRBV19 and J usage is TRBJ1-2, with D possibly TRBD1 on 6 matching bases. The CDR3 sequence: CASSRAGVLLNYGYTF. DNA of the CDR3: TGTGCCAGTAGTAGGGCAGGGGTCCTACTAAACTATGGCTACACCTTC.